This is a list of T cell receptor beta chains from one sample in a study of response to subunit inactivated influenza vaccine. MiXCR was run by TCRdb on the RT-PCR reads, yielding one entry per CDR3 protein. The sample holds about 700,000 distinct CDR3 sequences; 15% to 19% are singletons and the top ten take more than 9%. The sequences come from PBMCs from blood, collected about 11 days after vaccination. Source of these receptors: a man aged 50-59 years who received an inactivated influenza vaccine. Both conserved end residues are part of each CDR3. A D gene is named only where the DNA matches it firmly.

d_call j_call v_call cdr3_aa
. TRBJ1-1 TRBV12-3/TRBV12-4 CASSLERALNTEAFF
TRBD1 TRBJ1-2 TRBV4-2 CASSGTGGFGYTF
. TRBJ2-7 TRBV2 CASSTDPLGGGQYF
. TRBJ1-2 TRBV6-2/TRBV6-3 CASSYRSTGGYTF
TRBD1 TRBJ1-5 TRBV7-9 CASSLAGQGAFHQPQHF
. TRBJ2-7 TRBV29-1 CSVRRDGYEQYF
. TRBJ1-2 TRBV12-3/TRBV12-4 CASTLGEVYGYTF
. TRBJ2-7 TRBV12-3/TRBV12-4 CASSLWQGGDEQYF
. TRBJ2-3 TRBV12-3/TRBV12-4 CASSLAGFLGDTQYF
. TRBJ1-5 TRBV7-6 CASSLADSRRNQPQHF
TRBD2 TRBJ2-1 TRBV14 CASSQDSGGTQFF
. TRBJ2-1 TRBV7-9 CASSLDGTQQFF
. TRBJ2-3 TRBV29-1 CSVSQGQTDTQYF